A single sample gave rise to the 21 T cell receptor beta chains below, sequenced in a study of cytomegalovirus exposure and HLA in healthy donors. Repertoires were generated with immunoSEQ multiplex PCR, while TCRdb's copy carries only in-frame clones and drops some. The repertoire holds 150,000 to 200,000 clones, roughly 86% seen once, with over 1.1% in the top ten. What was sequenced was PBMCs. Receptors originate from a woman aged 18-35 years in good health and CMV-seronegative.

The rearrangement joins TRBV7-3 to TRBJ1-1; a weak D match, TRBD1 (5 bases). V was clipped by 2 bases and J by 3 bases, with 13 bases between them. This CDR3 comprises 15 residues. CDR1 SGHTA and CDR2 FQGTGA come from the germline V gene. CDR3 region: CASSLSGVRHTEAFF. The CDR3 region has the DNA TGTGCCAGCAGCTTATCGGGGGTGCGTCACACTGAAGCTTTCTTT.

This clone was seen a handful of times. This chain uses TRBV29-1 with TRBJ1-3; D unresolved. From germline, CDR1 is SQVTM and CDR2 ANQGSEA. The CDR3 extends over 11 amino acids. V dropped 7 bases and J dropped 0 bases, with 4 bases sitting between them. For the CDR3, the DNA is TGCAGCGGGGCCTCTGGAAACACCATATATTTT. Its translation: CSGASGNTIYF.

The gene calls are TRBV10-2 and TRBJ2-3, with TRBD2 matching 8 bases. The V segment lost 8 bases and the J segment 0 bases; nucleotides outside the gene matches: 13. The CDR3 runs to 17 residues. Germline V lookup: CDR1 WSHSY, CDR2 SAAADI. CDR3 sequence (DNA): TGCGCCAGCCGGGGGGAACAACTAGCGGCTAGCACAGATACGCAGTATTTT. It encodes CASRGEQLAASTDTQYF.

V and J are TRBV2 and TRBJ2-1, with TRBD2 matching 13 bases. Germline V gene data show CDR1 as SNHLY and CDR2 as FYNNEI. CDR3 size: 16 residues. J lost 7 bases, V lost 6 bases, and 9 bases had no gene match. DNA for the CDR3: TGTGCCAGCAGGGGACTAACTAGCGGGAGGGGTAATGAGCAGTTCTTC. Translated: CASRGLTSGRGNEQFF. The full variable domain, in which reference TRBV2 and TRBJ2-1 provide the parts outside the CDR3, is EPEVTQTPSHQVTQMGQEVILRCVPISNHLYFYWYRQILGQKVEFLVSFYNNEISEKSEIFDDQFSVERPDGSNFTLKIRSTKLEDSAMYFCASRGLTSGRGNEQFFGPGTRLTVL.

This chain connects TRBV11-2 to TRBJ2-7, with TRBD2 as a possible D gene (5 bases). Germline loops: CDR1 SGHAT, CDR2 FQNNGV. Trimming took 5 bases from V and 7 from J, leaving 9 bases between them. This CDR3 comprises 11 residues. Here the CDR3 DNA reads TGTGCCAGCAGCCCCCCGGGGGAGCAGTACTTC. This sequence encodes CASSPPGEQYF.

This chain joins TRBV7-7 and TRBJ2-2; TRBD2 aligns across 13 bases. This CDR3 has 18 amino acids. Germline V gives CDR1 SSHAT, CDR2 FNYEAQ (reference sequence). The V segment lost 5 bases and the J segment 7 bases; nucleotides outside the gene matches: 13. CDR3 protein: CASSPLVGTSGIGGELFF. The CDR3 DNA reads as TGTGCCAGCAGCCCCCTGGTCGGGACTAGCGGGATCGGCGGGGAGCTGTTTTTT.

The chain joins TRBV5-6 to TRBJ1-5; TRBD1 aligns across 9 bases. The V gene's germline CDR1 is SGHDT and CDR2 YYEEEE. CDR3 size: 18 residues. The V and J ends lost 4 bases and 0 bases, in that order; junction bases with no gene match: 11. Here the CDR3 DNA reads TGTGCCAGCAGCAGCCGGGACAGGGTATACTATAGCAATCAGCCCCAGCATTTT. Translation: CASSSRDRVYYSNQPQHF.

The rearrangement links TRBV9 to TRBJ2-3; TRBD2 agrees at 9 bases. This CDR3 region has 17 residues. V dropped 3 bases and J dropped 4; count of bases not matched to a gene: 12. The germline CDR1 and CDR2 sequences are SGDLS and YYNGEE. The CDR3 spells CASSGTAGGPRADTQYF. The CDR3 DNA is TGTGCCAGCAGCGGTACGGCGGGGGGGCCTCGGGCAGATACGCAGTATTTT.

This rearrangement joins TRBV6-4 to TRBJ1-6; 10 nucleotides align to TRBD1. Germline V gene lookup returns CDR1 MRHNA and CDR2 SNTAGT. V gave up 5 bases and J gave up 8 bases; unmatched junction bases: 3. The CDR3 extends over 14 amino acids. The chain's CDR3 is CASSTGTGDSPLHF. The CDR3 nucleotides read TGTGCCAGCAGTACCGGGACAGGGGATTCACCCCTCCACTTT.

V and J are TRBV7-2 and TRBJ1-1, with D unclear. The ends were cut back, 5 bases at V and 5 bases at J, with 15 bases in the middle. From germline, CDR1 is SGHTA and CDR2 FQGNSA. The CDR3 length is 14 residues. The CDR3 sequence is CASSPRLYGTEAFF. As DNA, the CDR3 is TGTGCCAGCAGCCCCAGGTTGTATGGGACTGAAGCTTTCTTT.

The chain couples TRBV5-1 to TRBJ2-1; 12 bases agree with TRBD2. V gave up 0 bases and J gave up 9 bases; unmatched junction bases: 1. The CDR3 has 14 residues. Germline-derived CDR1 and CDR2 are SGHRS and YFSETQ. DNA for the CDR3: TGCGCCAGCAGCTTGGTACTAGCGGGAGGTGAGCAGTTCTTC. Encoded protein: CASSLVLAGGEQFF.

The CDR3 coding sequence is TGTGCCACCAGCAGAGCCCCCCGTGCGTCTGAGGGCTATGGCTACACCTTC. Translation gives CATSRAPRASEGYGYTF. This chain joins TRBV15 and TRBJ1-2; D remains unclear. This CDR3 spans 17 amino acids. Trimming stripped 1 base from V and 4 bases from J, with 19 bases between. Germline V lookup: CDR1 LNHNV, CDR2 YYDKDF (reference sequence).

This rearrangement joins TRBV10-3 to TRBJ1-5; D gene uncertain. Germline V gene lookup returns CDR1 ENHRY and CDR2 SYGVKD. Trimming stripped 0 bases from V and 4 bases from J, with 4 bases between. The CDR3 extends over 13 amino acids. CDR3 nucleotide sequence: TGTGCCATCAGTGAGTCCGAGAATCAGCCCCAGCATTTT. It codes for CAISESENQPQHF.

This chain connects TRBV18 to TRBJ2-7; TRBD2 might be the D (6 bases). V gave up 3 bases and J gave up 5 bases, with 20 bases separating them. This CDR3 region has 16 residues. The germline V gene encodes CDR1 KGHSH and CDR2 LQKENI. The CDR3 DNA follows: TGTGCCAGCTCACCGACACCCCCCGGGCGGGGTCACGAGCAGTACTTC. Protein sequence: CASSPTPPGRGHEQYF.

The V call is TRBV6-4, the J call TRBJ2-3; D possibly corresponds to TRBD2 (6 bases). With 4 bases removed from V and 8 bases from J, the gap between germline ends came to 13 bases. The CDR3 is made up of 13 amino acids. Germline loops: CDR1 MRHNA, CDR2 SNTAGT. This chain's CDR3 is CASSASLEGTQYF. Written as DNA, the CDR3 is TGTGCCAGCAGTGCCTCACTGGAGGGTACGCAGTATTTT.

This clone was observed once. This sequence joins TRBV7-8 and TRBJ1-6, with D possibly matching TRBD1 (6 bases). Between the trimmed V and J ends, which lost 5 bases and 11 bases, there was a span of 10 bases. Germline CDR1 reads SGHVS; CDR2 reads FQNEAQ. The length of the CDR3 is 12 residues. The CDR3 region is CASSPGVPPLHF. The CDR3 bases are TGTGCCAGCAGCCCAGGGGTTCCACCCCTCCACTTT.

This clone was observed a single time. The chain has TRBV9 and TRBJ2-5; 7 nucleotides match TRBD2. Looked up from germline, CDR1 is SGDLS and CDR2 is YYNGEE. V lost 2 bases and J lost 5; bases outside the gene matches: 9. The length of the CDR3 is 15 residues. CDR3 sequence: CASSVLGRGTETQYF. The CDR3, as DNA: TGTGCCAGCAGCGTCCTTGGGAGGGGCACGGAGACCCAGTACTTC. Full variable domain (rest looked up from reference TRBV9 and TRBJ2-5): DSGVTQTPKHLITATGQRVTLRCSPRSGDLSVYWYQQSLDQGLQFLIQYYNGEERAKGNILERFSAQQFPDLHSELNLSSLELGDSALYFCASSVLGRGTETQYFGPGTRLLVL.

This chain links TRBV18 with TRBJ1-1; 8 bases match TRBD1. V gave up 0 bases and J gave up 4 bases; unmatched junction bases: 7. The V gene's germline CDR1 is KGHSH and CDR2 LQKENI. The CDR3 totals 16 residues. The CDR3 here is CASSPPQGARVTEAFF. CDR3 in DNA: TGTGCCAGCTCACCACCGCAGGGGGCGCGAGTCACTGAAGCTTTCTTT.

This sequence joins TRBV30 and TRBJ2-5; 9 positions agree with TRBD2. Germline loops: CDR1 GTSNPN, CDR2 SVGIG (reference sequence). J was trimmed by 5 bases and V by 0 bases; bases with no gene match: 10. CDR3 length equals 16 residues. The CDR3 nucleotides are TGTGCCTGGAGTGTACGGTCTAGCGGGAACTGGGAGACCCAGTACTTC. This gives the protein CAWSVRSSGNWETQYF.

The chain has TRBV4-2 and TRBJ2-3, with a possible D match to TRBD2 (5 bases). Trimming left V 4 bases short and J 4 bases short, with 12 bases between. This CDR3 has 14 amino acids. Germline V CDR1 and CDR2: LGHNA, YNFKEQ. CDR3 DNA: TGTGCCAGCAGCCCCGACTGGGGAGCAGATACGCAGTATTTT. It is translated as CASSPDWGADTQYF.

This clone was seen just once. This chain uses TRBV6-5 with TRBJ2-7, with TRBD1 matching over 7 bases. CDR1 is MNHEY, CDR2 SVGAGI, per germline. The CDR3 loop spans 14 amino acids. Losses at the gene ends were 6 bases for V and 5 bases for J; bases not matched to a gene: 10. The CDR3 coding sequence is TGTGCCAGCAGCGTACAGGGGAATGGAAACGAGCAGTACTTC. Amino acid sequence: CASSVQGNGNEQYF.